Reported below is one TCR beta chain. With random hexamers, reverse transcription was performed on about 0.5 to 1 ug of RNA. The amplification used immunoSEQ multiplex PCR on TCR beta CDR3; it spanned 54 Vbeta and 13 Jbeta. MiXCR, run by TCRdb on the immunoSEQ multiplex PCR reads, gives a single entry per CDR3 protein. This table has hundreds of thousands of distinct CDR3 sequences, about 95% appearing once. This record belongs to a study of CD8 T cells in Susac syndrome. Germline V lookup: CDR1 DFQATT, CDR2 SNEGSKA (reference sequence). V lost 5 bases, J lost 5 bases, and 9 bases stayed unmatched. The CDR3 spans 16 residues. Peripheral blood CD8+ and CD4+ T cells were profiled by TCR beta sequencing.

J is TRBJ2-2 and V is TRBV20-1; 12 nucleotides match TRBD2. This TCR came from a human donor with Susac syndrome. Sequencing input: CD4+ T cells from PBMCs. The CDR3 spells CSALPPSGRGTGELFF. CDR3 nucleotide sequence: TGCAGTGCTTTGCCCCCTAGCGGGAGGGGTACCGGGGAGCTGTTTTTT.